The clone carrying this T cell receptor beta chain showed up just a few times. The data derive from a study of blood T cell repertoires in COVID-19. Data came from immunoSEQ multiplex PCR; TCRdb stores just in-frame clones and leaves some out. The repertoire holds 200,000 or so clones, with about 90% as singletons. This receptor was taken from a woman aged 60-70 years with acute or convalescent COVID-19. Sequencing was performed on peripheral blood.

The CDR3, as DNA: TGTGCCAGTGGGAGGGGCCCAACATCTGGAAACACCATATATTTT. Translation: CASGRGPTSGNTIYF. The V gene is TRBV6-5, the J gene TRBJ1-3, with TRBD1 as a possible D gene (5 bases). The CDR3 loop spans 15 amino acids. CDR1 is MNHEY and CDR2 is SVGAGI in the germline V gene. V lost 9 bases, J lost 1 base, and 16 bases lay in between.